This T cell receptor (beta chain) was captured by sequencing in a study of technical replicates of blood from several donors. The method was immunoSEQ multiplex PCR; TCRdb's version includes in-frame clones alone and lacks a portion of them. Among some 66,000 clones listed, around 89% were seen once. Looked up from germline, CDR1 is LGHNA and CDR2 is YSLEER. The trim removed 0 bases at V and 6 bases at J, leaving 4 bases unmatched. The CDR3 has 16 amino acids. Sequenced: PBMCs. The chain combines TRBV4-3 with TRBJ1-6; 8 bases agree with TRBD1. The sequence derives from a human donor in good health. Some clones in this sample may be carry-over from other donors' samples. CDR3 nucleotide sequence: TGCGCCAGCAGCCAAGACTGGACAGGGCCTAATTCACCCCTCCACTTT. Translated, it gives CASSQDWTGPNSPLHF.